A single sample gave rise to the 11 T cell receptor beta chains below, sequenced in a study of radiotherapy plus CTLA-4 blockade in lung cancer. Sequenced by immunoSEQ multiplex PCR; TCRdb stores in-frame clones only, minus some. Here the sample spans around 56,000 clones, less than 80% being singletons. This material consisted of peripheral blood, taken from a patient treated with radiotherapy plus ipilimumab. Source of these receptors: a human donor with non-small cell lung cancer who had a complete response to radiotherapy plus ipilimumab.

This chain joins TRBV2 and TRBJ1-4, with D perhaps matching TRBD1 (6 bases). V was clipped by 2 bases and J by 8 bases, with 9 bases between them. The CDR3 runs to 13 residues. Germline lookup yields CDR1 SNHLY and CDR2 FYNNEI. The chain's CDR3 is CASSEWGLEKLFF. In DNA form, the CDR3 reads TGTGCCAGCAGTGAATGGGGGCTGGAAAAACTGTTTTTT.

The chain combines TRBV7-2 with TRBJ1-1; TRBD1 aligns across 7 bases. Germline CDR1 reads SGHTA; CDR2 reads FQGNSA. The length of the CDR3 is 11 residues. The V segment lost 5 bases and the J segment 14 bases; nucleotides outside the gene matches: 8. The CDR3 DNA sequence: TGTGCCAGCAGCCGCGACAGGGTTTGGTTCTTT. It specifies CASSRDRVWFF.

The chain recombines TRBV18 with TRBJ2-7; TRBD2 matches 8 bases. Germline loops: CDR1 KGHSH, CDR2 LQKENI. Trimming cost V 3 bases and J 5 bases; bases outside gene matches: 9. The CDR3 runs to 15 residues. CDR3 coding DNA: TGTGCCAGCTCACCGGGAGCGGGGGCCCCCAACGAGCAGTACTTC. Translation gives CASSPGAGAPNEQYF.

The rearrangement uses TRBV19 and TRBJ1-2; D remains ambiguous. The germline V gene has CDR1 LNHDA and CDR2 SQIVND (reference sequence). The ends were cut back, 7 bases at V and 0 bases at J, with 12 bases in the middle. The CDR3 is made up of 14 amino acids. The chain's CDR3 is CASTSTRTNYGYTF. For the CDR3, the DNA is TGTGCCAGTACTTCCACACGAACTAACTATGGCTACACCTTC.

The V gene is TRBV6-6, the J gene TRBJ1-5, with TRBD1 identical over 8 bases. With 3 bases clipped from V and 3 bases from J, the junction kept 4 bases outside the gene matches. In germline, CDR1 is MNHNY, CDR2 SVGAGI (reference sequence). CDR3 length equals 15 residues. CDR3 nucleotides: TGTGCCAGCAGTTATTGGACAGGGATCAATCAGCCCCAGCATTTT. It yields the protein CASSYWTGINQPQHF.

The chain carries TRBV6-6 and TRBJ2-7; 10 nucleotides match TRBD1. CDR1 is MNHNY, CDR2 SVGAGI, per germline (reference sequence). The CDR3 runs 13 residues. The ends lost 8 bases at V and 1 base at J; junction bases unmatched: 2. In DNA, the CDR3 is TGTGCCAGCGGACAGGGGGTTTCCTACGAGCAGTACTTC. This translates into CASGQGVSYEQYF.

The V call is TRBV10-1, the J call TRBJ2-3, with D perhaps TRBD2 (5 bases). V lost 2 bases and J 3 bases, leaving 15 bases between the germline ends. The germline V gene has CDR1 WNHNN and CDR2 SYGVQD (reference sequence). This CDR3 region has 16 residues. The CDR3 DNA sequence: TGCGCCAGCAGTGAGAGGTTAGCGAAAGGGACAGATACGCAGTATTTT. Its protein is CASSERLAKGTDTQYF.

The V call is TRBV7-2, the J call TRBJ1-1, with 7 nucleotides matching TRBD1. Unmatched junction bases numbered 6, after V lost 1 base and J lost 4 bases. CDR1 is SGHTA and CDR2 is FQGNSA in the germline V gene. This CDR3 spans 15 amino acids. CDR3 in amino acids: CASSLVGAGGTEAFF. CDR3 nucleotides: TGTGCCAGCAGCTTAGTAGGGGCAGGGGGCACTGAAGCTTTCTTT. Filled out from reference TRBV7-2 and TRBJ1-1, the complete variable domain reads GAGVSQSPSNKVTEKGKDVELRCDPISGHTALYWYRQSLGQGLEFLIYFQGNSAPDKSGLPSDRFSAERTGGSVSTLTIQRTQQEDSAVYLCASSLVGAGGTEAFFGQGTRLTVV.

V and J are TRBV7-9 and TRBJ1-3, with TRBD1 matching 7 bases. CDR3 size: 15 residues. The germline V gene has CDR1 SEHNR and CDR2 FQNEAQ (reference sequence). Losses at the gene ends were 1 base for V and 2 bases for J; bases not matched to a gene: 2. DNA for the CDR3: TGTGCCAGCAGCTTAGACAGGGGCCCTGGAAACACCATATATTTT. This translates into CASSLDRGPGNTIYF.

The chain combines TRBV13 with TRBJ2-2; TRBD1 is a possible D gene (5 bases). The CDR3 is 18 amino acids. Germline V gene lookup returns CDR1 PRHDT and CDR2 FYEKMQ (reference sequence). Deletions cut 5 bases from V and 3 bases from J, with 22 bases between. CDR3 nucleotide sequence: TGTGCCAGCAGCCGTACTTGGTCGCAGGGTTGGGACACCGGGGAGCTGTTTTTT. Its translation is CASSRTWSQGWDTGELFF.

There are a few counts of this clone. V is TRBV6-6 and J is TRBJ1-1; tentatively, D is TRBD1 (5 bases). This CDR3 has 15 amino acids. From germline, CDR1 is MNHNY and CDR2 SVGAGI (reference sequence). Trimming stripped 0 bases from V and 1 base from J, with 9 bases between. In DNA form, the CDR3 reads TGTGCCAGCAGTTACTCGACAGATCCGAACACTGAAGCTTTCTTT. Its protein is CASSYSTDPNTEAFF.